This T cell receptor (beta chain) was observed in a study of blood T cell repertoires in COVID-19. About the study: Samples representing acute and convalescent COVID-19 were sourced from the United States, Italy and Spain. T cells, B-cell-depleted T cells, or PBMCs supplied cDNA or gDNA.

As handled by the study authors: Reference gene primer amplification in the assay estimated nucleated cell counts. Method: immunoSEQ multiplex PCR; TCRdb's copy keeps in-frame clones and lacks some. The V and J calls and clone size are taken from that table; D and trimming were inferred from the DNA. The table has over 300,000 clones, 85% seen once; the top ten hold around 6.9%. This TCR was sampled from a human donor in a cohort sampled during active COVID-19. The sample taken for sequencing was peripheral blood.

In DNA form, the CDR3 reads TGTGCCAGCATTAGCTCCGGCGGGACCCAGTACTTC. This translates into CASISSGGTQYF. This sequence joins TRBV6-5 and TRBJ2-5, with no clear D. The CDR3 length is 12 residues. The ends were cut back, 7 bases at V and 7 bases at J, with 13 bases in the middle. The V gene's germline CDR1 is MNHEY and CDR2 SVGAGI.